The next 9 T cell receptor beta chains were all read from a single sample in a study of shared clonotypes between healthy human individuals. Here immunoSEQ multiplex PCR was the method, and the copy in TCRdb shows in-frame clones only, minus some. This table has approximately 440,000 clones, approximately 77% appearing once. Sequencing input: PBMCs. The receptors were sampled from a middle-aged woman in good health. Some clones in this sample may be carry-over from other donors' samples.

V gene TRBV18 combines with J gene TRBJ1-5, with D hard to call. This CDR3 region has 15 residues. CDR1 and CDR2 from the germline V gene are KGHSH and LQKENI. V lost 2 bases and J lost 3, with 11 bases in between. Here the CDR3 DNA reads TGTGCCAGCTCACCAGGGTCAGAGTCCAATCAGCCCCAGCATTTT. Its protein is CASSPGSESNQPQHF.

The chain recombines TRBV4-2 with TRBJ2-3, with D possibly matching TRBD2 (6 bases). Germline loops: CDR1 LGHNA, CDR2 YNFKEQ. The CDR3 sequence is 13 residues long. Trimming cost V 6 bases and J 4 bases, with 11 bases left between them. CDR3 in amino acids: CASSLAYADTQYF. The DNA of the CDR3 is TGTGCCAGCAGTCTAGCGTATGCAGATACGCAGTATTTT.

V and J are TRBV5-8 and TRBJ1-2; 9 positions match TRBD1. V gave up 4 bases and J gave up 5 bases; unmatched junction bases: 6. The CDR3 spans 14 residues. CDR1 and CDR2 from the germline V gene are SGHTS and YDEGEE. CDR3 sequence (DNA): TGTGCCAGCAGCCAGGACAGGGGAGGGTATGGCTACACCTTC. This translates into CASSQDRGGYGYTF.

This chain uses TRBV7-2 with TRBJ2-7; 10 nucleotides agree with TRBD2. Looked up from germline, CDR1 is SGHTA and CDR2 is FQGNSA. The CDR3 covers 19 residues. With 5 bases clipped from V and 4 bases from J, the junction kept 20 bases outside the gene matches. The CDR3, as DNA: TGTGCCAGCAGCCCCCGCCCCCTTTGGCTAGCGGGAGTTTCGTACGAGCAGTACTTC. The encoded protein is CASSPRPLWLAGVSYEQYF. Complete variable domain (other parts from reference TRBV7-2 and TRBJ2-7): GAGVSQSPSNKVTEKGKDVELRCDPISGHTALYWYRQSLGQGLEFLIYFQGNSAPDKSGLPSDRFSAERTGGSVSTLTIQRTQQEDSAVYLCASSPRPLWLAGVSYEQYFGPGTRLTVT.

The CDR3 spells CASRTGTTSNYGYTF. For the CDR3, the DNA is TGTGCCAGCAGAACAGGGACCACTTCTAACTATGGCTACACCTTC. This rearrangement joins TRBV7-2 to TRBJ1-2; perhaps TRBD1 as D (6 bases). CDR3 length: 15 residues. V lost 6 bases, J lost 0 bases, and 14 bases lay in between. CDR1 SGHTA and CDR2 FQGNSA come from the germline V gene.

The chain carries TRBV27 and TRBJ2-5; TRBD2 matches 7 bases. The CDR3 covers 12 residues. Germline lookup yields CDR1 MNHEY and CDR2 SMNVEV (reference sequence). The J segment lost 5 bases and the V segment lost 6 bases, leaving 3 bases of the junction unmatched. Here the CDR3 reads CASRGGEETQYF. CDR3 coding DNA: TGTGCCAGCAGGGGGGGGGAGGAGACCCAGTACTTC.

The rearrangement joins TRBV7-9 to TRBJ2-7; D uncertain. This CDR3 region has 13 residues. Germline V gives CDR1 SEHNR, CDR2 FQNEAQ (reference sequence). V shed 2 bases and J shed 5 bases, with 10 bases lying between them. In DNA form, the CDR3 reads TGTGCCAGCAGCTTAAGAACCCTCGACGAGCAGTACTTC. Translating it yields CASSLRTLDEQYF.

Details on this clone: A much bigger clone sits one base away, suggesting this may be a read error. The chain couples TRBV11-2 to TRBJ1-2; D gene uncertain. Trimming removed 1 base at V and 4 bases at J, with 13 bases between. Germline values: CDR1 SGHAT, CDR2 FQNNGV. CDR3 size: 15 residues. CDR3 amino acids: CASSLVGPLSYGYTF. DNA for the CDR3: TGTGCCAGCAGCTTAGTTGGTCCACTAAGCTATGGCTACACCTTC.

The J gene is TRBJ2-1, the V gene TRBV7-8; D is possibly TRBD2 (5 bases). The CDR3 has 15 amino acids. Germline V gene data show CDR1 as SGHVS and CDR2 as FQNEAQ. V was clipped by 5 bases and J by 3 bases, with 14 bases between them. In nucleotides, the CDR3 is TGTGCCAGCAGCCCTCTAGGAGGCCTCTACAATGAGCAGTTCTTC. It is translated as CASSPLGGLYNEQFF.